In this sample, the clone carrying this T cell receptor (beta chain) turned up many times. Expressed TCRB transcripts were sequenced after all isolated RNA was converted to cDNA. Here immunoSEQ multiplex PCR was the method, and the copy in TCRdb shows in-frame clones only, minus some. The data hold some 250,000 clones, with about 25% observed a single time. This record belongs to a study of beta chain features in type 1 diabetes. CDR1 and CDR2 (germline): SEHNR, FQNEAQ (reference sequence). This CDR3 is 15 amino acids long. The V end lost 4 bases, the J end lost 0 bases, and 9 bases lay between the germline ends.

Sequenced: central memory CD4+ T cells from blood. This TCR was sampled from a man in his thirties or forties in good health. The chain has TRBV7-9 and TRBJ1-4; the D is unclear. The CDR3 bases are TGTGCCAGCAGCTGGCCTAAGACAACTAATGAAAAACTGTTTTTT. Protein sequence: CASSWPKTTNEKLFF. Filled out from reference TRBV7-9 and TRBJ1-4, the complete variable domain reads DTGVSQNPRHKITKRGQNVTFRCDPISEHNRLYWYRQTLGQGPEFLTYFQNEAQLEKSRLLSDRFSAERPKGSFSTLEIQRTEQGDSAMYLCASSWPKTTNEKLFFGSGTQLSVL.